The following is a T cell receptor beta chain sequence with its context. What it recognizes is unknown. The authors ran the immunoSEQ assay, v3.0, at survey level. The assay was immunoSEQ multiplex PCR, and TCRdb's table has in-frame clones only and misses some. The data show 17,000 or so clones, 80% to 85% seen once. Only United States sites treated participants with HIV. This sample stems from a study of long-term antiretroviral therapy in people with HIV. Study-wide findings and caveats: Repertoires with HIV possessed tighter CDR3 length spans than those of controls. Within the repertoire, clones expanded before ART were dominant at all time points.

The CDR3 runs to 13 residues. V lost 6 bases to trimming and J lost 1 base, with 10 bases between them. CDR1 is SGHAT and CDR2 is FQNNGV in the germline V gene. This clonotype was sampled from a man aged 50-59 years with HIV. The J gene is TRBJ2-7, the V gene TRBV11-2; tentatively, D is TRBD1 (5 bases). Sequenced here: unsorted PBMCs, sampled 0.3 years before starting antiretroviral therapy. CDR3 DNA sequence: TGTGCCAGCAGATCAGGGAAATCCTACGAGCAGTACTTC. It translates to CASRSGKSYEQYF.